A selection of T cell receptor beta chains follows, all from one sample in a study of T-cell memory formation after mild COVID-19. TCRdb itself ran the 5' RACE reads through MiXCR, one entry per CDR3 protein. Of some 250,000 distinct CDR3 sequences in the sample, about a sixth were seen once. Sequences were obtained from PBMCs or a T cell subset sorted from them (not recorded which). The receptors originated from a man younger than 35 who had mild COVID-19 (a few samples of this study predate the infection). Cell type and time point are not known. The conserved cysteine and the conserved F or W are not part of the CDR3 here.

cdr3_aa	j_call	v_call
ATPPRAWGTDTQY	TRBJ2-3	TRBV24-1
SAGDFRRETQY	TRBJ2-5	TRBV20-1
AASGVTGTGELF	TRBJ2-2	TRBV6-2/TRBV6-3
ASSQTYNEQF	TRBJ2-1	TRBV6-2/TRBV6-3
ASNTGNQETQY	TRBJ2-5	TRBV12-3/TRBV12-4
ASSLGPGGLNEQF	TRBJ2-1	TRBV5-1
ASSLAGKVLEPQH	TRBJ1-5	TRBV7-2
ASSYLPNTGELF	TRBJ2-2	TRBV6-5
ASSLAQGIENTEAF	TRBJ1-1	TRBV5-1
ASSSFDRGTDTQY	TRBJ2-3	TRBV7-2
ASSRTGGGNAEAF	TRBJ1-1	TRBV12-3/TRBV12-4
ASSEDRGWRRGTEAF	TRBJ1-1	TRBV6-5
ASSQEANRPETQY	TRBJ2-5	TRBV4-3
ASSPFWGTEAF	TRBJ1-1	TRBV6-2/TRBV6-3